These T cell receptor beta chains were read from a single sample in a study of cytomegalovirus exposure and HLA in healthy donors. Only in-frame clones appear in the TCRdb table, and some are missing; sequencing was by immunoSEQ multiplex PCR. The sample has 100,000 to 150,000 clones, around 74% seen once; the top ten hold about 4%. The sequencing sample was made of PBMCs. The receptors shown here come from a woman in her fifties or sixties in good health and CMV-seropositive. CDR3s include the opening cysteine and the closing phenylalanine or tryptophan. The D gene is left open where the match is weak. For some rows the clone size is stated as once, few or many, or as a class when expanded; others skip it.

len	v_gene	d_gene	j_gene	abundance	CDR3aa	CDR3nt
16	TRBV6-6	TRBD1	TRBJ2-2	few	CASSYPGTGITGELFF	TGTGCCAGCAGTTACCCCGGGACAGGGATAACCGGGGAGCTGTTTTTT
17	TRBV6-4	NA	TRBJ1-1	few	CASVSFRGPDANTEAFF	TGTGCCAGCGTTAGTTTCAGGGGACCGGACGCTAACACTGAAGCTTTCTTT
14	TRBV19	NA	TRBJ2-7	few	CASMVTGGADEQYF	TGTGCCAGTATGGTGACGGGGGGCGCGGACGAGCAGTACTTC
18	TRBV19	TRBD1	TRBJ2-4	NA	CASTAGTGVDLAKNIQYF	TGTGCCAGTACCGCCGGGACAGGGGTAGACTTAGCCAAAAACATTCAGTACTTC
13	TRBV28	NA	TRBJ2-5	few	CASSSALQETQYF	TGTGCCAGCAGTTCCGCGCTCCAAGAGACCCAGTACTTC
15	TRBV5-5	NA	TRBJ1-5	NA	CASSYIGGVRQPQHF	TGTGCCAGCAGCTACATAGGAGGGGTTCGGCAGCCCCAGCATTTT
17	TRBV4-1	TRBD2	TRBJ2-5	NA	CASSRDLSGGVQETQYF	TGCGCCAGCAGCCGGGACTTAAGCGGGGGGGTCCAAGAGACCCAGTACTTC
15	TRBV4-1	TRBD1	TRBJ1-4	NA	CASSQADRASEKLFF	TGCGCCAGCAGCCAAGCCGACAGGGCCTCTGAAAAACTGTTTTTT
14	TRBV4-3	TRBD2	TRBJ2-1	few	CASSPGGGNNEQFF	TGCGCCAGCAGCCCGGGGGGAGGGAACAATGAGCAGTTCTTC
15	TRBV5-1	NA	TRBJ1-4	NA	CASSSLGTPGIELFF	TGCGCCAGCAGCAGCCTCGGGACACCTGGGATCGAACTGTTTTTT
15	TRBV7-2	NA	TRBJ2-7	NA	CASSYGQIPSYEQYF	TGTGCCAGCAGCTATGGACAAATCCCTTCCTACGAGCAGTACTTC
14	TRBV5-6	NA	TRBJ2-7	NA	CASSLAMGRYEQYF	TGTGCCAGCAGCTTGGCCATGGGCCGCTACGAGCAGTACTTC
14	TRBV7-6	NA	TRBJ1-6	NA	CASSPSSGGSPLHF	TGTGCCAGCAGCCCAAGCTCGGGGGGCTCACCCCTCCACTTT
11	TRBV2	NA	TRBJ2-7	NA	CASSLMAEQYF	TGTGCCAGCAGTCTTATGGCCGAGCAGTACTTC
13	TRBV7-7	NA	TRBJ1-1	NA	CASSLGQGTEAFF	TGTGCCAGCAGCCTCGGCCAGGGCACTGAAGCTTTCTTT
13	TRBV5-6	NA	TRBJ2-7	few	CASSLYSGHEQYF	TGTGCCAGCAGCCTTTACAGTGGCCACGAGCAGTACTTC
15	TRBV7-8	NA	TRBJ1-6	NA	CASSLGSGVGSPLHF	TGTGCCAGCAGCTTAGGATCGGGGGTGGGATCACCCCTCCACTTT
14	TRBV30	NA	TRBJ1-5	NA	CAWSVGQLNQPQHF	TGTGCCTGGAGTGTAGGACAGCTCAATCAGCCCCAGCATTTT
16	TRBV12-5	NA	TRBJ2-3	NA	CASGPTTGTFTDTQYF	TGTGCTAGTGGCCCAACTACAGGGACATTCACAGATACGCAGTATTTT
13	TRBV4-1	NA	TRBJ2-7	NA	CASSQDREYEQYF	TGCGCCAGCAGCCAAGATAGGGAGTACGAGCAGTACTTC
14	TRBV9	NA	TRBJ2-3	NA	CASSVMAGADTQYF	TGTGCCAGCAGCGTGATGGCAGGGGCAGATACGCAGTATTTT
16	TRBV11-2	NA	TRBJ1-2	once	CASSSAPGQGYYGYTF	TGTGCCAGCAGCTCCGCCCCTGGTCAGGGTTACTATGGCTACACCTTC
17	TRBV14	TRBD2	TRBJ2-3	NA	CASSDTRGGRTTDTQYF	TGTGCCAGCAGCGATACTCGGGGGGGGAGAACCACAGATACGCAGTATTTT
15	TRBV4-3	NA	TRBJ1-6	NA	CASSQGGGENSPLHF	TGCGCCAGCAGCCAAGGGGGGGGAGAAAATTCACCCCTCCACTTT
14	TRBV5-1	NA	TRBJ1-3	NA	CASAAGVSGNTIYF	TGCGCCAGCGCGGCAGGGGTCTCTGGAAACACCATATATTTT